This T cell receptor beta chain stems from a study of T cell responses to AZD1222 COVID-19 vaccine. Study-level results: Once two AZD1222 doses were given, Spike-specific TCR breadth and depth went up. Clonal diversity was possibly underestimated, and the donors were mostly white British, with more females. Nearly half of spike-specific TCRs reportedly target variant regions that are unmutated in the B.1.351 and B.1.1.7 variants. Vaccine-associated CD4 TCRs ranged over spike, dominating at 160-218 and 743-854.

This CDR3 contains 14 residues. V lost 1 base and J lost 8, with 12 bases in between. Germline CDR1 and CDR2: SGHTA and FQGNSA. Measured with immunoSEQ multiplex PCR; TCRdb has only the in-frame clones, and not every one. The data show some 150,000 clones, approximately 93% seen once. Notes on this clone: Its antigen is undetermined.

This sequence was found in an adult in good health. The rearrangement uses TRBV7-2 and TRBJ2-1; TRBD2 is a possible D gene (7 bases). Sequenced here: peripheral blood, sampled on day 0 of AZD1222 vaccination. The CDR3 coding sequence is TGTGCCAGCAGCTTAGAGGGAGGGGGGCATGAGCAGTTCTTC. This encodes CASSLEGGGHEQFF.